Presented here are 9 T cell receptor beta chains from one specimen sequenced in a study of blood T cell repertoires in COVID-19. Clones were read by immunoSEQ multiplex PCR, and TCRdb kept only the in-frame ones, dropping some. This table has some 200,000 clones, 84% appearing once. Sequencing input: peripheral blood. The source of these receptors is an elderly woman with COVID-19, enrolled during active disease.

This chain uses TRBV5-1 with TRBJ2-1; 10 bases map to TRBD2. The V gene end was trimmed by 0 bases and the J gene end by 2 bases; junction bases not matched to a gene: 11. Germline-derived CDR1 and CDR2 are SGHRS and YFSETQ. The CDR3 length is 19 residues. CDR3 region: CASSLGTAGGIGPYNEQFF. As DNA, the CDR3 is TGCGCCAGCAGCTTGGGGACAGCGGGAGGGATTGGTCCCTACAATGAGCAGTTCTTC.

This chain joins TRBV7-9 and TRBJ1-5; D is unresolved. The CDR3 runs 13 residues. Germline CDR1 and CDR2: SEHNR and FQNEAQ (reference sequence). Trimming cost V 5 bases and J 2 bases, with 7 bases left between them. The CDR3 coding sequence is TGTGCCAGCAGCCAAAGCGGCAATCAGCCCCAGCATTTT. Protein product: CASSQSGNQPQHF.

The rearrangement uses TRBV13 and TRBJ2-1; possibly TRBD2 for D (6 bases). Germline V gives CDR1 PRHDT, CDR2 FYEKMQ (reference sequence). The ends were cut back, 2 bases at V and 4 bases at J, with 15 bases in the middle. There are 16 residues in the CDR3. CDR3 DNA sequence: TGTGCCAGCAGCTTACAGGCGGGGCTACTTTACAATGAGCAGTTCTTC. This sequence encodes CASSLQAGLLYNEQFF. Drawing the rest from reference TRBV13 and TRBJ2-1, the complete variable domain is AAGVIQSPRHLIKEKRETATLKCYPIPRHDTVYWYQQGPGQDPQFLISFYEKMQSDKGSIPDRFSAQQFSDYHSELNMSSLELGDSALYFCASSLQAGLLYNEQFFGPGTRLTVL.

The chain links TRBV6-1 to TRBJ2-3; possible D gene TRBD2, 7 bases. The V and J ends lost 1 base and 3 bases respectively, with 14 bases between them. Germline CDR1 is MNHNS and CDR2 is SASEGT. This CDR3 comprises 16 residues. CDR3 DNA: TGTGCCAGCAGTGAAGTGGGAGGGGGGGTAACAGATACGCAGTATTTT. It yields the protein CASSEVGGGVTDTQYF.

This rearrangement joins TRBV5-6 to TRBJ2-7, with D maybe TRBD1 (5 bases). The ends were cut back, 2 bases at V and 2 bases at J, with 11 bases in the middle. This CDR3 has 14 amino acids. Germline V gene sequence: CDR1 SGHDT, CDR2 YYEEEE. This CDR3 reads CASSLEGVAYEQYF. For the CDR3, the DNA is TGTGCCAGCAGCTTAGAAGGGGTGGCCTACGAGCAGTACTTC.

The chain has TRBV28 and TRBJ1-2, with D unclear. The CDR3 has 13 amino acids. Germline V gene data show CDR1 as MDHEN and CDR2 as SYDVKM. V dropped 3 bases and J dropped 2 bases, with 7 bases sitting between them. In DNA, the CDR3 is TGTGCCAGCAGTTTGGGCCCAAACTATGGCTACACCTTC. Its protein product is CASSLGPNYGYTF.

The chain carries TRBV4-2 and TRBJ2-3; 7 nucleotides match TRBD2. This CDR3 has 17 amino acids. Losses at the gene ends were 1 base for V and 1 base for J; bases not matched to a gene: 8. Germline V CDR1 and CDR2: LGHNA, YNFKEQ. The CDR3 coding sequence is TGTGCCAGCAGCCAAGGGAGCGGGGAGCTAGGCACAGATACGCAGTATTTT. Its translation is CASSQGSGELGTDTQYF.

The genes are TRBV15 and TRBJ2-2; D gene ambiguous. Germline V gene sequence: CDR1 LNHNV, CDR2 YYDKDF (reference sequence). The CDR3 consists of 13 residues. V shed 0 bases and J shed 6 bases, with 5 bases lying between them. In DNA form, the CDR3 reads TGTGCCACCAGCAGAGATCGGGCCGGGGAGCTGTTTTTT. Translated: CATSRDRAGELFF.

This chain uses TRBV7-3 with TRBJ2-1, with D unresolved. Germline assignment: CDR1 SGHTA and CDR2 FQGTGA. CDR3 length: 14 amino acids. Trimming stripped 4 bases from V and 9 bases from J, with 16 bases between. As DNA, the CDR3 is TGTGCCAGCAGCTCCTCTAGTTGGATCGGTGAGCAGTTCTTC. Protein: CASSSSSWIGEQFF.